This T cell receptor beta chain was sequenced for a study of cytomegalovirus exposure and HLA in healthy donors. Study-wide findings and caveats: Researchers reported in a later analysis that a missense DCLRE1C variant was tied to TCR beta V- and J-gene trimming. It was 150 or so TCR beta chains that were listed as cytomegalovirus-associated.

Primers: 60 Vbeta forward and 13 Jbeta reverse. Only in-frame clones appear in the TCRdb table, and some are missing; sequencing was by immunoSEQ multiplex PCR. The listing records about 200,000 clones. V was trimmed by 4 bases and J by 4 bases, leaving 13 bases between them. The V gene's germline CDR1 is SGHAT and CDR2 FQNNGV. The CDR3 loop spans 14 amino acids. About this clone: Its antigen is currently unknown.

Sequencing was done on a sample of PBMCs. This sequence joins TRBV11-2 and TRBJ1-2; no clear D. This sequence was found in a boy between 10 and 17 years old in good health and CMV-seronegative. CDR3 DNA: TGTGCCAGCAGCTCACTAATAGCCCCCTATGGCTACACCTTC. As protein: CASSSLIAPYGYTF.